This T cell receptor (beta chain) was documented in a study of OX40 agonist ivuxolimab in advanced cancers. Study as a whole: Patients were infused with ivuxolimab every 2 weeks at 0.01 to 10 mg/kg. The study's findings and limits: The study found that CD8+ T cells averaged more expanded clones than CD4+.

In regard to this clone: What it recognizes is unknown.

Sequencing used immunoSEQ multiplex PCR; TCRdb keeps in-frame clones, though not all of them. Of roughly 28,000 clones listed, around 86% are singletons. The sequence was obtained from an adult with an advanced solid tumor such as melanoma, head and neck, liver or kidney cancer. This specimen was CD4+ or CD8+ T cells sorted from blood, taken in a trial of the OX40 agonist ivuxolimab.

CDR3 sequence (DNA): TGTGCCAGCAGCCCCCCCGGCGAGCAGTACTTC. Translating gives CASSPPGEQYF. The V call is TRBV7-9, the J call TRBJ2-7; D not certain. Germline V lookup: CDR1 SEHNR, CDR2 FQNEAQ (reference sequence). The CDR3 totals 11 residues. V was cut by 5 bases and J by 6 bases, with 8 bases left in between.